The entry below gives a single T cell receptor (beta chain) sequence along with its context. Its antigen is unknown. This was the immunoSEQ v3.0 assay at survey level. Assay used: immunoSEQ multiplex PCR; TCRdb lists only in-frame clones, some missing. The table has 25,000 to 35,000 clones, approximately 88% seen once. The CDR3 runs to 16 residues. Trimming took 1 base from V and 3 from J; bases not matched to a gene: 7. Looked up from germline, CDR1 is SGHNT and CDR2 is YYREEE (reference sequence). The sample originates from a study of long-term antiretroviral therapy in people with HIV. Study-level findings and limits: Pre-ART-expanded clones dominated the repertoire at all time points. Gathering of blood took place between about 2004 and 2017, possibly under older ART regimens.

The TCR sequence derives from a young man with HIV. The V call is TRBV5-4, the J call TRBJ1-3, with TRBD1 matching over 7 bases. Specimen: unsorted PBMCs, collected 2.7 to 2.9 years after starting antiretroviral therapy. As DNA, the CDR3 is TGTGCCAGCAGCTTGTTGGGAGGGGGCGGTGGAAACACCATATATTTT. Translating it yields CASSLLGGGGGNTIYF.